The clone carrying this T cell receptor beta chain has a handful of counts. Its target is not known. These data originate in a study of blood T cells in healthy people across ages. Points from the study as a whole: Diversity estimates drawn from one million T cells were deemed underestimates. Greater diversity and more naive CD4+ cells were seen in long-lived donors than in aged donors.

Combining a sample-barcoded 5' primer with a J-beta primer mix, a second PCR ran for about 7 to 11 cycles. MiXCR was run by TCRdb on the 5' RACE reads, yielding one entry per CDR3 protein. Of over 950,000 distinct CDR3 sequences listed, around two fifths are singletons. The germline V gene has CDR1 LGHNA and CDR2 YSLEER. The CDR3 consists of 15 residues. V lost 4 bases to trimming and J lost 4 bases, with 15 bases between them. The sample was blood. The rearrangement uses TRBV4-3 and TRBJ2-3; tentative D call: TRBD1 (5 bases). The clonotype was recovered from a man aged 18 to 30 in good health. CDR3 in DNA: TGCGCCAGCAGCCTCACCATTGGCAGGGCAGATACGCAGTATTTT. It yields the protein CASSLTIGRADTQYF.